Listed below are T cell receptor beta chains from one sample, sequenced in a study of T cells in narcolepsy. Using immunoSEQ multiplex PCR, the repertoire was profiled, and TCRdb retains in-frame clones only, with some absent. Of tens of thousands of clones listed, under 85% are singletons. The specimen was memory (CD45RA-) CD4+ T cells from blood. These receptors all come from a human donor in good health. The CDR3 runs from the conserved cysteine through the conserved F or W. The D gene is left open where the match is weak. Clone size, where shown, is once, few, many, or a class for clones that have expanded.

NA,TRBJ2-1,TRBV11-3,NA,CASSLDDNGDDEQFF,TGTGCCAGCAGCTTAGACGACAATGGGGACGATGAGCAGTTCTTC
NA,TRBJ1-1,TRBV6-1,NA,CASRESPTYTEAFF,TGTGCCAGCAGAGAATCCCCCACGTACACTGAAGCTTTCTTT
NA,TRBJ1-1,TRBV11-3,NA,CASSTRGGTAEAFF,TGTGCCAGCAGCACTCGTGGGGGAACGGCTGAAGCTTTCTTT
TRBD1,TRBJ1-1,TRBV6-1,few,CASSEGDRVGTEAFF,TGTGCCAGCAGTGAAGGGGACAGGGTCGGCACTGAAGCTTTCTTT
TRBD1,TRBJ2-1,TRBV9,NA,CASSDGGTGSYNEQFF,TGTGCCAGCAGCGATGGAGGGACAGGGTCCTACAATGAGCAGTTCTTC
TRBD1,TRBJ1-1,TRBV6-6,NA,CASSYSETGGTEAFF,TGTGCCAGCAGTTACTCAGAGACAGGGGGCACTGAAGCTTTCTTT
TRBD1,TRBJ1-2,TRBV25-1,NA,CASSELGDSFYGYTF,TGTGCCAGCAGTGAATTAGGGGACAGCTTCTATGGCTACACCTTC
TRBD1,TRBJ2-1,TRBV2,NA,CASSDGGQGFVVNEQFF,TGTGCCAGCAGTGATGGGGGACAGGGGTTTGTAGTGAATGAGCAGTTCTTC
NA,TRBJ2-7,TRBV19,NA,CASSIRLFAYEQYF,TGTGCCAGTAGTATTCGGTTATTCGCATACGAGCAGTACTTC
NA,TRBJ1-2,TRBV7-9,NA,CASSLVLDLDGYTF,TGTGCCAGCAGCTTAGTCCTCGATCTGGATGGCTACACCTTC
TRBD1,TRBJ2-2,TRBV2,NA,CASNGQGAGGELFF,TGTGCCAGCAATGGACAGGGGGCTGGCGGGGAGCTGTTTTTT
TRBD2,TRBJ2-2,TRBV15,NA,CATSREILAGSVGTGELFF,TGTGCCACCAGCAGAGAGATACTAGCGGGAAGCGTGGGCACCGGGGAGCTGTTTTTT
NA,TRBJ2-1,TRBV18,NA,CASSPGRGRGNEQFF,TGTGCCAGCTCCCCGGGGAGGGGGCGTGGGAATGAGCAGTTCTTC
NA,TRBJ1-2,TRBV25-1,NA,CASSPPGGGYTF,TGTGCCAGCAGTCCGCCTGGTGGTGGCTACACCTTC
NA,TRBJ2-1,TRBV11-2,NA,CASSLGGQLNEQFF,TGTGCCAGCAGCTTAGGGGGCCAACTCAATGAGCAGTTCTTC
NA,TRBJ1-6,TRBV19,NA,CASSISPVNRQSPLHF,TGTGCCAGTAGTATTTCGCCGGTGAACAGACAATCACCCCTCCACTTT
TRBD1,TRBJ2-2,TRBV5-1,few,CASSPGQGAPAGELFF,TGCGCCAGCAGCCCGGGACAGGGGGCGCCTGCCGGGGAGCTGTTTTTT
NA,TRBJ2-3,TRBV11-3,NA,CASSLGSDTQYF,TGTGCCAGCAGCTTAGGCTCGGATACGCAGTATTTT
NA,TRBJ1-5,TRBV30,once,CAWSVGRGARPQHF,TGTGCCTGGAGTGTAGGCAGGGGTGCAAGGCCCCAGCATTTT
TRBD1,TRBJ1-5,TRBV6-5,NA,CASSDRGYNQPQHF,TGTGCCAGCAGCGACAGGGGATACAATCAGCCCCAGCATTTT
NA,TRBJ1-2,TRBV6-4,NA,CASRDTANYGYTF,TGTGCCAGCAGGGACACCGCTAACTATGGCTACACCTTC
TRBD2,TRBJ2-2,TRBV2,NA,CASSEFRLAGPGELFF,TGTGCCAGCAGTGAATTCAGACTAGCCGGGCCCGGGGAGCTGTTTTTT
NA,TRBJ1-2,TRBV29-1,NA,CSVVSFGSVVRGYTF,TGCAGCGTTGTAAGCTTCGGTTCAGTGGTAAGGGGCTACACCTTC
TRBD1,TRBJ2-4,TRBV18,NA,CASSPVTGTKNIQYF,TGTGCCAGCTCGCCAGTGACAGGGACCAAAAACATTCAGTACTTC
NA,TRBJ1-2,TRBV6-5,NA,CASSYPSRGLFYGYTF,TGTGCCAGCAGTTACCCGTCCCGGGGGCTGTTCTATGGCTACACCTTC
NA,TRBJ2-6,TRBV7-9,NA,CASSLAGPSSGANVLTF,TGTGCCAGCAGCTTAGCCGGGCCGAGCTCTGGGGCCAACGTCCTGACTTTC
NA,TRBJ1-4,TRBV30,NA,CAAGGRGFREKLFF,TGTGCCGCGGGAGGAAGGGGCTTTCGTGAAAAACTGTTTTTT
TRBD2,TRBJ2-1,TRBV5-5,NA,CASSLDGGDNEQFF,TGTGCCAGCAGCTTGGACGGGGGGGACAATGAGCAGTTCTTC
NA,TRBJ2-3,TRBV30,once,CAWRGITDTQYF,TGTGCCTGGAGGGGGATCACAGATACGCAGTATTTT
NA,TRBJ1-1,TRBV5-1,NA,CASRFRRNTEAFF,TGCGCCAGCAGATTCAGACGCAACACTGAAGCTTTCTTT
TRBD1,TRBJ2-2,TRBV19,NA,CASSIDGTGVYFGELFF,TGTGCCAGTAGTATAGATGGGACAGGGGTATATTTCGGGGAGCTGTTTTTT
TRBD1,TRBJ1-3,TRBV18,NA,CASSLGTEVSGNTIYF,TGTGCCAGCTCACTTGGGACAGAGGTCTCTGGAAACACCATATATTTT
NA,TRBJ1-1,TRBV6-5,NA,CAALGRNTEAFF,TGTGCCGCTCTTGGAAGGAACACTGAAGCTTTCTTT
NA,TRBJ2-4,TRBV29-1,NA,CSTELAGKNIQYF,TGCAGCACAGAACTAGCTGGCAAAAACATTCAGTACTTC
NA,TRBJ2-7,TRBV18,NA,CASSPSYSLYEQYF,TGTGCCAGCTCACCCAGCTACAGCCTTTACGAGCAGTACTTC
TRBD1,TRBJ2-7,TRBV27,NA,CASRKTGGTYEQYF,TGTGCCAGCAGGAAGACAGGGGGAACCTACGAGCAGTACTTC
TRBD1,TRBJ2-5,TRBV14,once,CASSQEVGDRGETQYF,TGTGCCAGCAGCCAAGAAGTCGGGGACAGGGGAGAGACCCAGTACTTC
TRBD1,TRBJ2-2,TRBV19,NA,CASRRDRLNTGELFF,TGTGCCAGTAGGAGGGACAGACTGAACACCGGGGAGCTGTTTTTT
TRBD2,TRBJ2-7,TRBV6-1,NA,CASSFIAGVKYEQYF,TGTGCCAGCAGTTTTATAGCGGGAGTAAAATACGAGCAGTACTTC
TRBD1,TRBJ1-1,TRBV5-1,few,CASSQGTGNMNTEAFF,TGCGCCAGCAGCCAAGGGACAGGGAACATGAACACTGAAGCTTTCTTT
NA,TRBJ2-7,TRBV13,NA,CASSLGEGSYEQYF,TGTGCCAGCAGCTTAGGGGAGGGTTCCTACGAGCAGTACTTC
NA,TRBJ1-2,TRBV10-3,NA,CAILGEKIREANYGYTF,TGTGCCATCCTTGGAGAGAAGATCAGAGAGGCTAACTATGGCTACACCTTC